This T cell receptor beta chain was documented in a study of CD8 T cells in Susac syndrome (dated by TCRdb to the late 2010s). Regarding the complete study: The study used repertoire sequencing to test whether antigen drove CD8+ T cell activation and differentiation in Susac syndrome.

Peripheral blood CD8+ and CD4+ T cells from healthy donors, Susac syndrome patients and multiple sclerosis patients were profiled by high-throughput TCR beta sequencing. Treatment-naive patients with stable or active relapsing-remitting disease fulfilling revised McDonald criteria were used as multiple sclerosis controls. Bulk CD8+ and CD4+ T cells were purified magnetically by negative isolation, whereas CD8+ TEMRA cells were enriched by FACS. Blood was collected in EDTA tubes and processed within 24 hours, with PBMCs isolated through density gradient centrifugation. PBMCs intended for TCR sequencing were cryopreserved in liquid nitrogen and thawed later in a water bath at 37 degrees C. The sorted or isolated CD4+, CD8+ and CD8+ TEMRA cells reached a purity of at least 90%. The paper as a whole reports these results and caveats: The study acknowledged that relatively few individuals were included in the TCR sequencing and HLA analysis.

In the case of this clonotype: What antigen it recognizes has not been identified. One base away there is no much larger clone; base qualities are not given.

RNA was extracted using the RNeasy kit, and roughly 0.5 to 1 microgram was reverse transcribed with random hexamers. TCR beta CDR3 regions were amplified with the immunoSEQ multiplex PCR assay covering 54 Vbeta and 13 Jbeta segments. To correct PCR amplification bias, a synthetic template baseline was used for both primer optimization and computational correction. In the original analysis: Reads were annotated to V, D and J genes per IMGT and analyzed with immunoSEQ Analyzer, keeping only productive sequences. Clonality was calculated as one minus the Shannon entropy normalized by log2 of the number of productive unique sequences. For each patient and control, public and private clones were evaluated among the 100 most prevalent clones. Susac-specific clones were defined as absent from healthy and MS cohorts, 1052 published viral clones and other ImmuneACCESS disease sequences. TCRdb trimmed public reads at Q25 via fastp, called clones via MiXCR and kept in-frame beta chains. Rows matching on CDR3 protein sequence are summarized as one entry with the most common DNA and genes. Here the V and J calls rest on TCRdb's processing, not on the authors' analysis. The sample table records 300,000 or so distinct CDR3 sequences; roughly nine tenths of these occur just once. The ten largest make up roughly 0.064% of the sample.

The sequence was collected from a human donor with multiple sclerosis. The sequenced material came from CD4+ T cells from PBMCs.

The CDR3 loop reads CASSVGVAGGPMDEQYF. The bases read TGTGCCAGCAGCGTAGGTGTAGCGGGAGGGCCAATGGACGAGCAGTACTTC. Recombination linked TRBV9 to TRBJ2-7; 11 of the junction bases match TRBD2. From the cysteine up to the phenylalanine, the CDR3 has a length of 17 residues. Only the CDR3 region is kept as DNA, spanning 51 bases read in frame from base 1. The germline V gene yields SGDLS for CDR1 and YYNGEE for CDR2. V has 0 bases trimmed and J has 5 bases trimmed; junction bases matching no gene number 10.